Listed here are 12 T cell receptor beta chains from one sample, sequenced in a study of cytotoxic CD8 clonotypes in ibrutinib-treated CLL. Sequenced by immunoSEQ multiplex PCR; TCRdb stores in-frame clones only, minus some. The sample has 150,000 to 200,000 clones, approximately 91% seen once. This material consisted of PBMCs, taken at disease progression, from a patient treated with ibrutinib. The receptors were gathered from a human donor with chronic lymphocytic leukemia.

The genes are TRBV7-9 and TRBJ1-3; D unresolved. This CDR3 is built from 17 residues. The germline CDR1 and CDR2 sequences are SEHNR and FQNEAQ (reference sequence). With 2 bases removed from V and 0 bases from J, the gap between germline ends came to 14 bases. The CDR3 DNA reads TGTGCCAGCAGCTTAAATAGTCGCCGCGGCTCTGGAAACACCATATATTTT. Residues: CASSLNSRRGSGNTIYF.

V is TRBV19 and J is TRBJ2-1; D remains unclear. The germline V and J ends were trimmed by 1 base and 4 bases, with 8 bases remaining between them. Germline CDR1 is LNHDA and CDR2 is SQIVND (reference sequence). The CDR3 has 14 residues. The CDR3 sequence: CASSIGRVYNEQFF. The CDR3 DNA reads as TGTGCCAGTAGTATAGGACGAGTATACAATGAGCAGTTCTTC. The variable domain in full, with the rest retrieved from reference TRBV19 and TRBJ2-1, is DGGITQSPKYLFRKEGQNVTLSCEQNLNHDAMYWYRQDPGQGLRLIYYSQIVNDFQKGDIAEGYSVSREKKESFPLTVTSAQKNPTAFYLCASSIGRVYNEQFFGPGTRLTVL.

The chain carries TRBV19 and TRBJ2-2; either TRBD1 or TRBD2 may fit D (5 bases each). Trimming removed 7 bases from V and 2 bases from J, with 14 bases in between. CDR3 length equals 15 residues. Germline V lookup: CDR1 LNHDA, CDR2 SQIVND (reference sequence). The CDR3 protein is CASMGVGSNTGELFF. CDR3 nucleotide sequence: TGTGCCAGTATGGGGGTGGGATCAAACACCGGGGAGCTGTTTTTT.

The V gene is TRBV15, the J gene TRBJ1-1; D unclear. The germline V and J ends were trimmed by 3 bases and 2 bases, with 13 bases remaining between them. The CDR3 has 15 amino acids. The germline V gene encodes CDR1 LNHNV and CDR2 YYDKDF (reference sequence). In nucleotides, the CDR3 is TGTGCCACCAGCAGGGCCGGCGCACAAAACACTGAAGCTTTCTTT. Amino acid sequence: CATSRAGAQNTEAFF.

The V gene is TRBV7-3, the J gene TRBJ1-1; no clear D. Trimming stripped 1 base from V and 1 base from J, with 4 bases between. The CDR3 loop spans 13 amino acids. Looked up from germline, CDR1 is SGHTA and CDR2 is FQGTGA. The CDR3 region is CASSLNQNTEAFF. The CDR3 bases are TGTGCCAGCAGCTTAAATCAGAACACTGAAGCTTTCTTT.

In nucleotides, the CDR3 is TGTGCCAGCAGTTATAATCGGGTAGCGGAAAACAATGAGCAGTTCTTC. This sequence encodes CASSYNRVAENNEQFF. V and J are TRBV6-6 and TRBJ2-1; perhaps TRBD2 as D (6 bases). This CDR3 has 16 amino acids. V was trimmed by 3 bases and J by 5 bases, leaving 17 bases between them. Germline CDR1 is MNHNY and CDR2 is SVGAGI (reference sequence).

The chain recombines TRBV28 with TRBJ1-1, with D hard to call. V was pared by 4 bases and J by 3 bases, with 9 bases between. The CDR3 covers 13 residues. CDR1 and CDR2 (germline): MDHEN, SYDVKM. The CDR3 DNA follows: TGTGCCAGCAGTTACCGACCGGACACTGAAGCTTTCTTT. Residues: CASSYRPDTEAFF.

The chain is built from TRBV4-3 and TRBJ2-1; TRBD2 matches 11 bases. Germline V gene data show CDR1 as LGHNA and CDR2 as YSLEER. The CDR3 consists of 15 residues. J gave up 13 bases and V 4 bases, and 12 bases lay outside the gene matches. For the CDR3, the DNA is TGCGCCAGCAGCCGCGGCGGACTAGCGGGCGCGTCACAGTTCTTC. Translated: CASSRGGLAGASQFF.

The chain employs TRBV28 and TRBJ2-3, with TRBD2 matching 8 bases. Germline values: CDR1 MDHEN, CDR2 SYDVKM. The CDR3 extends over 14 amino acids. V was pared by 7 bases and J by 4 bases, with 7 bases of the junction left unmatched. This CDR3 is CASINGRAPDTQYF. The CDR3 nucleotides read TGTGCCAGCATCAACGGGAGGGCCCCAGATACGCAGTATTTT.

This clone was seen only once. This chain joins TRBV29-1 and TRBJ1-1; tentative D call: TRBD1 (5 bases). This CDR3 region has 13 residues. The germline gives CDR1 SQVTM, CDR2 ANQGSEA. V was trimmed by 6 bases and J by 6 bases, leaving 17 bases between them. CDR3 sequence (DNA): TGCAGCGTGGGGGGTCGTGGCAATCCTGAAGCTTTCTTT. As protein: CSVGGRGNPEAFF.

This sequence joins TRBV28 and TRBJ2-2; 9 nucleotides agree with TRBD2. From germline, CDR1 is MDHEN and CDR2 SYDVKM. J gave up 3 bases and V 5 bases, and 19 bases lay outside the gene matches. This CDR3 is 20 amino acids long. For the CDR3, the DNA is TGTGCCAGCAGTCCAGACAGGGCATCTGGACTAGCGAAATACACCGGGGAGCTGTTTTTT. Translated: CASSPDRASGLAKYTGELFF.

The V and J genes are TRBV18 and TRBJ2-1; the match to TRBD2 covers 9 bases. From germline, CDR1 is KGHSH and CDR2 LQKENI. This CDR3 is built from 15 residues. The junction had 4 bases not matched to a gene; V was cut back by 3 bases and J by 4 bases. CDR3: CASSPTTSGYNEQFF. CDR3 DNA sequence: TGTGCCAGCTCACCGACGACTAGCGGATACAATGAGCAGTTCTTC.